This TCR beta chain was captured by sequencing in a study of blood T cell repertoires in COVID-19. In this sample, this clone turned up a few times. Repertoires were generated with immunoSEQ multiplex PCR, while TCRdb's copy carries only in-frame clones and drops some. The profile shows 25,000 or so clones, 90% of them singletons. Per germline, CDR1 LNHDA and CDR2 SQIVND (reference sequence). The CDR3 covers 14 residues. J was trimmed by 9 bases and V by 6 bases; bases with no gene match: 8. Sequencing was carried out using peripheral blood. The chain recombines TRBV19 with TRBJ2-7; 13 nucleotides align to TRBD2. The receptor's source is a man aged 65 to 85 with acute or convalescent COVID-19. CDR3 in DNA: TGTGCCAGTAGCCGACTAGCGGGAGGTAATCCGCAGTACTTC. Amino acids: CASSRLAGGNPQYF.